This TCR beta chain was sequenced for a study of shared clonotypes between healthy human individuals. Germline CDR1 SGHAT, CDR2 FQNNGV. The CDR3 totals 15 residues. V dropped 5 bases and J dropped 10; count of bases not matched to a gene: 11. Study-level findings and limits: Naive subsets usually exceeded memory subsets in estimated richness. The study found roughly 5% of naive CD4 clonotypes shared across several donors.

Method: immunoSEQ multiplex PCR; TCRdb's copy keeps in-frame clones and lacks some. The table has about 2 million clones, roughly 94% seen once. Notes on this clone: Its antigen is not identified.

Sample: naive CD4+ T cells sorted from blood. Subset meaning: CD45RA+ positively selected. The chain is built from TRBV11-2 and TRBJ2-1; the match to TRBD2 covers 10 bases. The TCR comes from a man aged 18 to 29 in good health. The CDR3 DNA is TGTGCCAGCAGCCCCAGAGGGAAGCGGGGGGGAGAGCAGTTCTTC. Protein product: CASSPRGKRGGEQFF.